These 28 T cell receptor beta chains originate from one sample sequenced in a study of blood T cell repertoires in COVID-19. Only in-frame clones appear in the TCRdb table, and some are missing; sequencing was by immunoSEQ multiplex PCR. Among hundreds of thousands of clones listed, roughly 87% were seen once. The source material was PBMCs or T cells enriched from blood (not recorded which). The receptor source for this set is a woman between 40 and 55 years old who had recovered from COVID-19.

The rearrangement links TRBV18 to TRBJ2-1, with D tentatively TRBD2 (6 bases). Germline V gene sequence: CDR1 KGHSH, CDR2 LQKENI. Trimming removed 6 bases at V and 10 bases at J, with 13 bases between. The CDR3 runs to 12 residues. CDR3: CASSLGREEQFF. CDR3 nucleotides: TGTGCCAGCTCCCTAGGGCGGGAAGAGCAGTTCTTC. Complete variable domain (other parts from reference TRBV18 and TRBJ2-1): NAGVMQNPRHLVRRRGQEARLRCSPMKGHSHVYWYRQLPEEGLKFMVYLQKENIIDESGMPKERFSAEFPKEGPSILRIQQVVRGDSAAYFCASSLGREEQFFGPGTRLTVL.

The chain couples TRBV5-1 to TRBJ2-1; TRBD2 is a possible D gene (5 bases). Germline V CDR1 and CDR2: SGHRS, YFSETQ. The CDR3 spans 15 residues. The V gene lost 4 bases and the J gene lost 0 bases, with 11 bases spanning the gap. The CDR3 bases are TGCGCCAGCAGCCGCCCGGACTCCTCCTACAATGAGCAGTTCTTC. Translating it yields CASSRPDSSYNEQFF.

This clone has only a few counts. CDR3 sequence reads: CASSEEGTGSYGYTF. The DNA for the CDR3 is TGTGCCAGCAGTGAAGAAGGGACAGGGTCTTATGGCTACACCTTC. The chain uses TRBV2 and TRBJ1-2; TRBD1 matches at 9 bases. The CDR3 covers 15 residues. Looked up from germline, CDR1 is SNHLY and CDR2 is FYNNEI. J gave up 5 bases and V 1 base, and 5 bases lay outside the gene matches.

The CDR3 sequence is CASSLGAGLNTGELFF. DNA for the CDR3: TGTGCCAGCAGCTTAGGGGCGGGCTTGAACACCGGGGAGCTGTTTTTT. This chain links TRBV7-9 with TRBJ2-2, with D perhaps TRBD2 (5 bases). This CDR3 is built from 16 residues. Trimming shortened V by 1 base and J by 1 base, and 10 bases separated the two germline ends. Germline assignment: CDR1 SEHNR and CDR2 FQNEAQ (reference sequence).

V usage is TRBV18 and J usage is TRBJ2-7; D is perhaps TRBD2 (5 bases). This CDR3 has 11 amino acids. The germline gives CDR1 KGHSH, CDR2 LQKENI. The germline V and J ends were trimmed by 11 bases and 6 bases, with 14 bases remaining between them. As DNA, the CDR3 is TGTGCCTCGCGGTCGGGGTTCGAGCAGTACTTC. Its translation is CASRSGFEQYF.

The rearrangement links TRBV14 to TRBJ2-5; 7 bases agree with TRBD2. CDR3 length: 16 residues. Germline CDR1 and CDR2: SGHDN and FVKESK. V shed 2 bases and J 2 bases; nucleotides not matched to a gene: 8. CDR3 residues: CASSQRDYENQETQYF. The CDR3 DNA sequence: TGTGCCAGCAGCCAAAGGGACTACGAGAATCAAGAGACCCAGTACTTC.

The J gene is TRBJ2-3, the V gene TRBV30, with D tentatively TRBD2 (7 bases). Looked up from germline, CDR1 is GTSNPN and CDR2 is SVGIG (reference sequence). CDR3 length equals 15 residues. V was pared by 3 bases and J by 3 bases, with 16 bases between. The chain's CDR3 is CAWRSGGGGTDTQYF. The CDR3 region has the DNA TGTGCCTGGAGGTCCGGGGGAGGGGGTACAGATACGCAGTATTTT.

The chain uses TRBV5-6 and TRBJ2-5, with TRBD2 matching over 8 bases. The CDR3 contains 14 residues. Trimming cost V 1 base and J 5 bases; bases outside gene matches: 4. Germline CDR1 and CDR2: SGHDT and YYEEEE. CDR3 amino acids: CASSLLAGTETQYF. Here the CDR3 DNA reads TGTGCCAGCAGCTTGTTAGCGGGAACTGAGACCCAGTACTTC.

This sequence joins TRBV28 and TRBJ2-5; D not certain. V lost 1 base and J 4 bases, leaving 10 bases between the germline ends. This CDR3 is 14 amino acids long. Germline CDR1 and CDR2: MDHEN and SYDVKM. The chain's CDR3 is CASSLFSSRETQYF. The CDR3 DNA is TGTGCCAGCAGTTTATTCAGTTCCCGAGAGACCCAGTACTTC.

The chain joins TRBV14 to TRBJ1-2, with 7 nucleotides matching TRBD1. CDR1 is SGHDN and CDR2 is FVKESK in the germline V gene. J gave up 7 bases and V 4 bases, and 9 bases lay outside the gene matches. This CDR3 contains 14 residues. CDR3 amino acids: CASSRTTGLGGYTF. The CDR3 DNA sequence: TGTGCCAGCAGCCGTACGACAGGGTTAGGTGGCTACACCTTC.

The rearrangement links TRBV6-5 to TRBJ2-6; possible D gene TRBD1, 6 bases. The length of the CDR3 is 15 residues. Germline CDR1 reads MNHEY; CDR2 reads SVGAGI. Trimming cost V 5 bases and J 2 bases, with 10 bases left between them. The CDR3 sequence: CASSPGEAGANVLTF. CDR3 sequence (DNA): TGTGCCAGCAGTCCAGGGGAAGCTGGGGCCAACGTCCTGACTTTC.

This clone has just a few counts. The V and J genes are TRBV18 and TRBJ2-5; D possibly corresponds to TRBD2 (6 bases). Germline-derived CDR1 and CDR2 are KGHSH and LQKENI. The CDR3 spans 13 residues. V was pared by 6 bases and J by 5 bases, with 13 bases between. CDR3 protein: CASSETRQETQYF. For the CDR3, the DNA is TGTGCCAGCTCGGAGACTAGACAGGAGACCCAGTACTTC.

The chain joins TRBV30 to TRBJ2-3; 11 bases line up with TRBD2. The CDR3 length is 15 residues. After removal of 3 bases from V and 4 bases from J, the junction contained 6 bases not matched to a gene. Germline V gives CDR1 GTSNPN, CDR2 SVGIG (reference sequence). CDR3 sequence reads: CAWSKVAGGADTQYF. The CDR3 DNA reads TGTGCCTGGAGCAAGGTAGCGGGAGGGGCAGATACGCAGTATTTT.

This clone was seen once. The chain recombines TRBV11-3 with TRBJ2-7; D unresolved. CDR3 size: 13 residues. V dropped 2 bases and J dropped 4 bases, with 9 bases sitting between them. Germline CDR1 reads SGHNT; CDR2 reads YENEEA. The CDR3 is CASSLSGEYEQYF. The CDR3 nucleotides are TGTGCCAGCAGCTTAAGTGGAGAATACGAGCAGTACTTC.

V and J are TRBV19 and TRBJ2-1; 7 bases fit TRBD1. The CDR3 length is 13 residues. The V and J ends lost 5 bases and 5 bases, in that order; junction bases with no gene match: 3. CDR1 and CDR2 from the germline V gene are LNHDA and SQIVND (reference sequence). The DNA for the CDR3 is TGTGCCAGTAGTCTACAGGGGCACAATGAGCAGTTCTTC. Translation gives CASSLQGHNEQFF.

The V call is TRBV20-1, the J call TRBJ2-7, with 11 bases that match TRBD2. Germline V CDR1 and CDR2: DFQATT, SNEGSKA (reference sequence). This CDR3 is 14 amino acids long. With 3 bases clipped from V and 4 bases from J, the junction kept 5 bases outside the gene matches. The CDR3 is CSASISGRVYEQYF. The CDR3, as DNA: TGCAGTGCTAGTATTAGCGGGAGGGTGTACGAGCAGTACTTC.

The rearrangement uses TRBV5-1 and TRBJ1-2, with TRBD1 identical over 8 bases. In germline, CDR1 is SGHRS, CDR2 YFSETQ. Trimming at V came to 1 base and at J to 8 bases, leaving 10 bases not matched to a gene. The CDR3 covers 15 residues. CDR3 sequence reads: CASSLTTGEISGYTF. As DNA, the CDR3 is TGCGCCAGCAGCTTGACGACAGGGGAAATTTCGGGCTACACCTTC.

A few counts support this clone. The rearrangement uses TRBV15 and TRBJ2-5, with 10 nucleotides matching TRBD2. The ends lost 1 base at V and 5 bases at J; junction bases unmatched: 10. CDR3 size: 17 residues. Germline assignment: CDR1 LNHNV and CDR2 YYDKDF (reference sequence). The chain's CDR3 is CATSRGLAGVSGETQYF. The DNA for the CDR3 is TGTGCCACCAGCAGAGGCCTAGCGGGAGTATCGGGTGAGACCCAGTACTTC.

In its sample, this clone was seen once. The chain has TRBV28 and TRBJ2-7; 12 bases match TRBD2. After removal of 6 bases from V and 5 bases from J, the junction contained 5 bases not matched to a gene. Germline V gene data show CDR1 as MDHEN and CDR2 as SYDVKM. CDR3 size: 14 residues. The CDR3 DNA reads TGTGCCAGCAGAACTAGCGGGAGGTCCCACGAGCAGTACTTC. As protein: CASRTSGRSHEQYF.

The chain has TRBV14 and TRBJ2-2, with TRBD2 as a possible D gene (6 bases). The germline V gene has CDR1 SGHDN and CDR2 FVKESK. Trimming removed 2 bases from V and 2 bases from J, with 9 bases in between. This CDR3 region has 15 residues. The CDR3 spells CASSQLAGNTGELFF. CDR3 bases: TGTGCCAGCAGCCAATTGGCGGGAAACACCGGGGAGCTGTTTTTT.

The chain links TRBV28 to TRBJ1-5, with TRBD1 identical over 7 bases. The V and J ends lost 5 bases and 6 bases, in that order; junction bases with no gene match: 13. The CDR3 loop spans 16 amino acids. Germline V gene lookup returns CDR1 MDHEN and CDR2 SYDVKM. CDR3 bases: TGTGCCAGCAGTCCCCCCGGACAGGCCTGGGGTCAGCCCCAGCATTTT. Protein: CASSPPGQAWGQPQHF.

Only a few counts were recorded for this clone. V is TRBV7-2 and J is TRBJ1-4; D not resolved. The V gene's germline CDR1 is SGHTA and CDR2 FQGNSA. The CDR3 is 13 amino acids. V lost 0 bases and J lost 10, with 9 bases in between. CDR3 sequence: CASSLAGEVKLFF. DNA of the CDR3: TGTGCCAGCAGCTTAGCCGGGGAGGTAAAACTGTTTTTT.

This clone occurred once. The chain's CDR3 is CASSPYSRSTDTQYF. The CDR3 DNA is TGTGCCAGCAGCCCATATTCGAGGAGCACAGATACGCAGTATTTT. V usage is TRBV7-3 and J usage is TRBJ2-3; D remains unclear. CDR3 length: 15 amino acids. Trimming took 5 bases from V and 0 from J, leaving 12 bases between them. Germline CDR1 SGHTA, CDR2 FQGTGA.

This sequence joins TRBV7-2 and TRBJ2-3; 11 bases are shared with TRBD2. Germline loops: CDR1 SGHTA, CDR2 FQGNSA. This CDR3 comprises 19 residues. The trim removed 4 bases at V and 4 bases at J, leaving 16 bases unmatched. The CDR3 loop reads CASSSGSLGSGRGPDTQYF. The CDR3 coding sequence is TGTGCCAGCAGCTCAGGCTCTCTGGGTAGCGGGAGGGGCCCAGATACGCAGTATTTT.

The chain carries TRBV28 and TRBJ2-1; 8 bases fit TRBD2. This CDR3 has 16 residues. V trimming: 6 bases; J trimming: 3 bases; junction bases outside the gene matches: 10. From germline, CDR1 is MDHEN and CDR2 SYDVKM. CDR3 protein: CASSPQASGFYNEQFF. In DNA, the CDR3 is TGTGCCAGCAGCCCCCAGGCTAGCGGGTTCTACAATGAGCAGTTCTTC.

V and J are TRBV13 and TRBJ1-4; D remains unclear. The CDR3 is 14 residues long. The V gene's germline CDR1 is PRHDT and CDR2 FYEKMQ (reference sequence). The V end lost 4 bases, the J end lost 0 bases, and 6 bases lay between the germline ends. CDR3 in amino acids: CASSSLSTNEKLFF. CDR3 DNA sequence: TGTGCCAGCAGCTCGCTATCAACTAATGAAAAACTGTTTTTT.

This chain connects TRBV3-1 (or the pseudogene TRBV3-2) to TRBJ2-2; 12 nucleotides agree with TRBD2. Trimming took 3 bases from V and 3 from J; bases not matched to a gene: 11. The CDR3 length is 19 residues. CDR1 is LGHDT and CDR2 is YNNKEL in the germline V gene (reference sequence). CDR3 sequence: CASSHSSGRVLGDTGELFF. In DNA, the CDR3 is TGTGCCAGCAGCCATTCTAGCGGGAGGGTTTTAGGGGACACCGGGGAGCTGTTTTTT.

The chain links TRBV24-1 to TRBJ2-1; D ambiguous. Trimming took off 5 bases at V and 1 base at J, with 8 bases between the two ends. Germline V gene data show CDR1 as KGHDR and CDR2 as SFDVKD. This CDR3 region has 14 residues. The CDR3 loop reads CATSGLDSYNEQFF. In DNA, the CDR3 is TGTGCCACCAGTGGACTGGATTCCTACAATGAGCAGTTCTTC.